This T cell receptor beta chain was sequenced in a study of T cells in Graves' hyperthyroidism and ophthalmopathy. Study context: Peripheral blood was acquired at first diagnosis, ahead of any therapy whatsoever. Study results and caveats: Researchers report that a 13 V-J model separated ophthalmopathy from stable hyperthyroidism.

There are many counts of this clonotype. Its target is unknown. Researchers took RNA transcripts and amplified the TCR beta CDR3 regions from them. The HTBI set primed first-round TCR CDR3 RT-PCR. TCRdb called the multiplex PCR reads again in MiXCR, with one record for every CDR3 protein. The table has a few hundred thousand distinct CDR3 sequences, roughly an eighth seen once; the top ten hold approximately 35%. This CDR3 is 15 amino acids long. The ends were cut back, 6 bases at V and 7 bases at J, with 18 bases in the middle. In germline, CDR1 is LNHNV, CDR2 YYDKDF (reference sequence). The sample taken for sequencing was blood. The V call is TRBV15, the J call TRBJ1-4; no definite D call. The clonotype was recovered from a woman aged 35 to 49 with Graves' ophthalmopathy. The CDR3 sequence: CATRGGPRRSEKLFF. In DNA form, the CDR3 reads TGTGCCACCAGGGGTGGGCCGCGTAGAAGTGAAAAACTGTTTTTT.